This TCR beta chain derives from a study of T cell responses to AZD1222 COVID-19 vaccine. General study points: A reported finding is that nearly half of spike-specific TCRs target unmutated variant regions. There were vaccine-associated CD4 TCRs across spike, dominant at 160-218 and 743-854. Donor demographics were predominantly white British with a female majority; clonal diversity may be underestimated. Baseline serology detected seropositivity in only six or seven AZD1222 recipients.

TCRdb's table, derived via immunoSEQ multiplex PCR, lists solely in-frame clones and lacks some. The profile covers about 90,000 clones, with under 95% appearing a single time and roughly 5.5% taken by the ten largest. Germline V lookup: CDR1 MNHNS, CDR2 SASEGT. CDR3 length: 18 residues. The germline V and J ends were trimmed by 0 bases and 6 bases, with 21 bases remaining between them. This clone appeared once. Its antigen is unknown. The clonotype originates from an adult in good health. The V and J genes are TRBV6-1 and TRBJ2-1, with D perhaps given as TRBD1 or TRBD2 (5 bases each). Sequenced here: peripheral blood, sampled on day 0 of MenACWY control vaccination. CDR3 protein: CASSEAALIAGGGNEQFF. Here the CDR3 DNA reads TGTGCCAGCAGTGAAGCAGCGTTGATAGCTGGTGGGGGCAATGAGCAGTTCTTC.